This T cell receptor beta chain comes out of a study of beta chain features in type 1 diabetes. Germline CDR1 reads SNHLY; CDR2 reads FYNNEI. J lost 2 bases, V lost 5 bases, and 8 bases had no gene match. The CDR3 sequence is 17 residues long. The isolated RNA, all of it, was reverse transcribed, so expressed TCRB transcripts were what got sequenced. This table comes from immunoSEQ multiplex PCR, and its TCRdb copy is limited to in-frame clones, with some not included. The data contain 150,000 to 200,000 clones, about 9.8% of them seen just once; the ten biggest clones take up about 2.1%. This rearrangement joins TRBV2 to TRBJ2-3; 12 nucleotides match TRBD2. This TCR derives from a woman aged 18-30 years in good health. Sample: central memory CD4+ T cells from blood. The CDR3 DNA sequence: TGTGCCAGCAGTCCCCGACTAGCGGGAGATTTCACAGATACGCAGTATTTT. It encodes CASSPRLAGDFTDTQYF.